What follows describes a single TCR beta chain. V lost 2 bases and J 1 base, leaving 6 bases between the germline ends. Germline loops: CDR1 MNHEY, CDR2 SVGAGI. This CDR3 region has 13 residues. This sample was included in a study of cytomegalovirus exposure and HLA in healthy donors. The PCR ran on 60 Vbeta and 13 Jbeta primers. The repertoire was sequenced with immunoSEQ multiplex PCR; TCRdb's copy has only in-frame clones and lacks some. The data contain 150,000 or so clones, around three quarters of them singletons. V usage is TRBV6-5 and J usage is TRBJ2-7; possibly TRBD1 for D (6 bases). Sequencing was performed on PBMCs. This receptor was taken from a man between 35 and 55 years old in good health and CMV-seropositive. CDR3 sequence reads: CASSYTGSYEQYF. In DNA form, the CDR3 reads TGTGCCAGCAGTTACACAGGGTCCTACGAGCAGTACTTC.